The clone carrying this TCR beta chain is a singleton in its sample. As yet, its antigen is unknown. The sample originates from a study of cytomegalovirus exposure and HLA in healthy donors. 60 Vbeta and 13 Jbeta primers were used in PCR. Using immunoSEQ multiplex PCR, the repertoire was profiled, and TCRdb retains in-frame clones only, with some absent. The profile shows about 160,000 clones, more than 65% of them singletons. Losses at the gene ends were 2 bases for V and 3 bases for J; bases not matched to a gene: 5. Germline V gives CDR1 KGHSH, CDR2 LQKENI. The length of the CDR3 is 16 residues. Findings and caveats of the study: One cluster of highly shared sequence variants probably arose as a sequencing artifact.

Sequenced: PBMCs. This chain links TRBV18 with TRBJ2-1; 9 bases agree with TRBD1. This clonotype was sampled from a woman between 50 and 59 years old in good health and CMV-seronegative. In DNA, the CDR3 is TGTGCCAGCTCACCAGCACAGGGGGCTGGCTACAATGAGCAGTTCTTC. This gives the protein CASSPAQGAGYNEQFF.